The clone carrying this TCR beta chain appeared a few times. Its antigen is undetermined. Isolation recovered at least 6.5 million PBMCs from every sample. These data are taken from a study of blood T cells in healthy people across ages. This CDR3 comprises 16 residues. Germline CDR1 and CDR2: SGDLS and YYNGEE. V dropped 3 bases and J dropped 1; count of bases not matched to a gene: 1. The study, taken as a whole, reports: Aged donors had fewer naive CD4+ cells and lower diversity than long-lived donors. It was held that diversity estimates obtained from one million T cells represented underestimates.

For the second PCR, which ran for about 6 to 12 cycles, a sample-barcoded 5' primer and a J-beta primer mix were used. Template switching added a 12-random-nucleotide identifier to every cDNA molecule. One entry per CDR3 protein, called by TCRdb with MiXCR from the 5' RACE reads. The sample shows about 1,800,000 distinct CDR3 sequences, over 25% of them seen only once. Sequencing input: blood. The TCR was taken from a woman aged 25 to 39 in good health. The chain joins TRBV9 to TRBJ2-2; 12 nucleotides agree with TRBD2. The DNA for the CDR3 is TGTGCCAGCAGCGGACTAGCGGGGGAGAACACCGGGGAGCTGTTTTTT. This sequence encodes CASSGLAGENTGELFF. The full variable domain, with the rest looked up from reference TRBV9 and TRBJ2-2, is DSGVTQTPKHLITATGQRVTLRCSPRSGDLSVYWYQQSLDQGLQFLIQYYNGEERAKGNILERFSAQQFPDLHSELNLSSLELGDSALYFCASSGLAGENTGELFFGEGSRLTVL.